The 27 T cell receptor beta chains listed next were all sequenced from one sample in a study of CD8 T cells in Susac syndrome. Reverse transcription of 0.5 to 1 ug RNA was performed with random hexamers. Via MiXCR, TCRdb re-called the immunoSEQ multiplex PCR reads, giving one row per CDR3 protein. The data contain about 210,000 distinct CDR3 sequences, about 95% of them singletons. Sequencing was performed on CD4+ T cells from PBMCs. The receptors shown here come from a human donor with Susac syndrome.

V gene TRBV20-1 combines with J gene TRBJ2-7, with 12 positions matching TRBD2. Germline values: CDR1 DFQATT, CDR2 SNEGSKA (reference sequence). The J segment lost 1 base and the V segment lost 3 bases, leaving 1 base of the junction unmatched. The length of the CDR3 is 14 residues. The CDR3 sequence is CSARTSGGSYEQYF. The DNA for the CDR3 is TGCAGTGCTAGGACTAGCGGGGGATCCTACGAGCAGTACTTC.

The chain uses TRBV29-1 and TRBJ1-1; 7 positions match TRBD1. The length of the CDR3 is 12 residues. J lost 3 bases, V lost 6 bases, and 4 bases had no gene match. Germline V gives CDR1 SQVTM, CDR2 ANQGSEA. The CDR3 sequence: CSVGDSHTEAFF. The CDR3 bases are TGCAGCGTAGGGGACAGCCACACTGAAGCTTTCTTT.

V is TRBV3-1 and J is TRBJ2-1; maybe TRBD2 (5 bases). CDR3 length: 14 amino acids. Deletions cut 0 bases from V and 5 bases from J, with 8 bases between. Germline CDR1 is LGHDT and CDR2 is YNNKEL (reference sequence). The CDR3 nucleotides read TGTGCCAGCAGCCAAGATAGACTAAACAATGAGCAGTTCTTC. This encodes CASSQDRLNNEQFF.

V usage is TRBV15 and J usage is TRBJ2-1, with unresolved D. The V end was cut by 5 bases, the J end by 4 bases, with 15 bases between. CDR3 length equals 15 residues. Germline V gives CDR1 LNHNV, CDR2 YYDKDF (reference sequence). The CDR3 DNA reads TGTGCCACCAGCGGATCCTACGGGCAATACAATGAGCAGTTCTTC. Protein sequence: CATSGSYGQYNEQFF.

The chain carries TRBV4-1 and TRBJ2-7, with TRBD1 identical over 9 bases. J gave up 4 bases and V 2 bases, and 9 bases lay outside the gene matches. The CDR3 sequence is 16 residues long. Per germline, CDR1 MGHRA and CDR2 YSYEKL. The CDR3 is CASSQTSGQGKYEQYF. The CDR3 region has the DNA TGCGCCAGCAGCCAAACCTCAGGACAGGGGAAATACGAGCAGTACTTC.

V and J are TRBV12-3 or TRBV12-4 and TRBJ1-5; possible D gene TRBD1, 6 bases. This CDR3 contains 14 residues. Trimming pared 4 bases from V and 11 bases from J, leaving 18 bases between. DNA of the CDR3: TGTGCCAGCAGTTCAACCGACAGGTCAAGGACCCAGCATTTT. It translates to CASSSTDRSRTQHF.

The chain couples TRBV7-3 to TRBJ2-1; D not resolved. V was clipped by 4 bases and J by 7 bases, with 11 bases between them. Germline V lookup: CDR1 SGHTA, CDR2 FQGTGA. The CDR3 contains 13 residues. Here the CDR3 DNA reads TGTGCCAGCAGCTCTAGACGAGCTAATGAGCAGTTCTTC. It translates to CASSSRRANEQFF.

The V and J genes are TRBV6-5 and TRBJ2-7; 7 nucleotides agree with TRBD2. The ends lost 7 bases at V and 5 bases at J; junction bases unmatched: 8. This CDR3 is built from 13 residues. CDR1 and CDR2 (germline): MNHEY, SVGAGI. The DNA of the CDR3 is TGTGCCAGCACCCCCGCTGGGGGGGACGAGCAGTACTTC. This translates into CASTPAGGDEQYF.

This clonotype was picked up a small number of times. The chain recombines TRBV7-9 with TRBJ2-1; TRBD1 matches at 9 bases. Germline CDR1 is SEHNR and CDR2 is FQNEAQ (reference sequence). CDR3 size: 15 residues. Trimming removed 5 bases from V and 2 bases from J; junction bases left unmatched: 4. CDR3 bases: TGTGCCAGCAGCCAGGGACAGGGAGCCTACAATGAGCAGTTCTTC. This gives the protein CASSQGQGAYNEQFF.

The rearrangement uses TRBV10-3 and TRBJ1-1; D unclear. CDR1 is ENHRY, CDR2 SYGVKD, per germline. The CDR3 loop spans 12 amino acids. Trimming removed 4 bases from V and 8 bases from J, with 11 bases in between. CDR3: CAISAVGLEAFF. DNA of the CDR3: TGTGCCATCAGTGCGGTAGGCCTGGAAGCTTTCTTT.

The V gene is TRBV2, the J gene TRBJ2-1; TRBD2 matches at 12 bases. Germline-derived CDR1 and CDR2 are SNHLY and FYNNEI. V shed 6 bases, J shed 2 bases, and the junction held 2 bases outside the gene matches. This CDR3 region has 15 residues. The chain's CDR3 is CASRRTSGAYNEQFF. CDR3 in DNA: TGTGCCAGCAGAAGGACTAGCGGGGCCTACAATGAGCAGTTCTTC.

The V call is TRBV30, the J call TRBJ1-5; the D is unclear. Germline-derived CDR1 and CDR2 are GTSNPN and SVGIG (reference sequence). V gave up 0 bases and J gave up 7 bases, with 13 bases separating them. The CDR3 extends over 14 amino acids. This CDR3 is CAWSVIGYGQPQHF. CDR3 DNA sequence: TGTGCCTGGAGTGTAATTGGATATGGACAGCCCCAGCATTTT.

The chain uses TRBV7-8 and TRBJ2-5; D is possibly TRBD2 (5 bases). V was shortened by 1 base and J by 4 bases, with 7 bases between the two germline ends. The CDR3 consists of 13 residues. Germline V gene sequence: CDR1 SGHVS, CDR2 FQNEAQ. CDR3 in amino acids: CASSLVEAETQYF. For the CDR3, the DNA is TGTGCCAGCAGCTTAGTGGAGGCAGAGACCCAGTACTTC. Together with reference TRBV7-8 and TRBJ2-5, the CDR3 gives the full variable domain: GAGVSQSPRYKVAKRGQDVALRCDPISGHVSLFWYQQALGQGPEFLTYFQNEAQLDKSGLPSDRFFAERPEGSVSTLKIQRTQQEDSAVYLCASSLVEAETQYFGPGTRLLVL.

The CDR3 region has the DNA TGTGCCAGCAGTTACCCCGACATGGTGAACACTGAAGCTTTCTTT. Its protein is CASSYPDMVNTEAFF. V and J are TRBV6-2 or TRBV6-3 and TRBJ1-1; D gene uncertain. Per germline, CDR1 MNHEY and CDR2 SVGEGT. The CDR3 length is 15 residues. V dropped 2 bases and J dropped 0 bases, with 10 bases sitting between them.

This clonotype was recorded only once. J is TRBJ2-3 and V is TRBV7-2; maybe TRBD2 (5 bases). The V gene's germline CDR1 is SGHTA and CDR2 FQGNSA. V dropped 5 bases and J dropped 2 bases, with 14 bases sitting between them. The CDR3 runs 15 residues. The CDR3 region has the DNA TGTGCCAGCAGCCGTCTAAGAGGACTCACAGATACGCAGTATTTT. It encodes CASSRLRGLTDTQYF.

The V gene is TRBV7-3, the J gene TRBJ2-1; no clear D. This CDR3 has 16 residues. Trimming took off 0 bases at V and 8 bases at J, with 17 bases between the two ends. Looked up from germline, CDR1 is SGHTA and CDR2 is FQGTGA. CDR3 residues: CASSLTSTSVRDEQFF. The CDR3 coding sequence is TGTGCCAGCAGCTTAACTTCGACCAGCGTAAGGGATGAGCAGTTCTTC.

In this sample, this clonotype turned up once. CDR3 DNA sequence: TGTGCCAGCAGTTCCGGGACTAGCGGGGGCACCGGGGAGCTGTTTTTT. It translates to CASSSGTSGGTGELFF. The V and J genes are TRBV28 and TRBJ2-2, with 14 bases lining up with TRBD2. Germline CDR1 reads MDHEN; CDR2 reads SYDVKM. This CDR3 contains 16 residues. V was clipped by 4 bases and J by 4 bases; unmatched bases: 2.

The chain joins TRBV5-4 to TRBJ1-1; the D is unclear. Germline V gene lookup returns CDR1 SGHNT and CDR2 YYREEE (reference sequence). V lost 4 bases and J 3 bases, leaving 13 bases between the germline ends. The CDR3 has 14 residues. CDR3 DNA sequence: TGTGCCAGCAGCCCCCCCTCAGGTCACACTGAAGCTTTCTTT. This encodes CASSPPSGHTEAFF.

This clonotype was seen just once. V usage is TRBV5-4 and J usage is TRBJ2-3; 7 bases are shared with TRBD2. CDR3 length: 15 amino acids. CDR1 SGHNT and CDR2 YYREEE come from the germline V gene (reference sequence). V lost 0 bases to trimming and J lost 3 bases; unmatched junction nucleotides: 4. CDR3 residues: CASSLGNGGTDTQYF. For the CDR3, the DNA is TGTGCCAGCAGCTTGGGGAACGGGGGGACAGATACGCAGTATTTT.

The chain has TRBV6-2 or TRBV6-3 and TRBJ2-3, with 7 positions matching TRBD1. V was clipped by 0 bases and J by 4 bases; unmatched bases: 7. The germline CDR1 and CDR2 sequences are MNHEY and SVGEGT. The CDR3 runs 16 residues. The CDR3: CASSYSTGAWADTQYF. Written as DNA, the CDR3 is TGTGCCAGCAGTTACTCTACAGGGGCATGGGCAGATACGCAGTATTTT.

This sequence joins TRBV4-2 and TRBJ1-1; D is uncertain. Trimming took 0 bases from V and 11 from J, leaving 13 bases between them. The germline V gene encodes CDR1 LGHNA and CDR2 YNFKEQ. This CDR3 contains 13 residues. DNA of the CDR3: TGTGCCAGCAGCCAAGATATGAGGGTAGGGGCTTTCTTT. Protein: CASSQDMRVGAFF.

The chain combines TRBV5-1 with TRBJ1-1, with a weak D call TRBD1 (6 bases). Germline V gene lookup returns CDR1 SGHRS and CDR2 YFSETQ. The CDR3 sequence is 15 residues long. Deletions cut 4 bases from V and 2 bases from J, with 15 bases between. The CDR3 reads CASSPAGGANTEAFF. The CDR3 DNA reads TGCGCCAGCAGCCCGGCGGGGGGGGCTAACACTGAAGCTTTCTTT.

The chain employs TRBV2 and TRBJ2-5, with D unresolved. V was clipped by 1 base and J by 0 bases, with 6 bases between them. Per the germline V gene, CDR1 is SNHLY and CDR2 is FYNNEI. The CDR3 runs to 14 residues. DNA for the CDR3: TGTGCCAGCAGTGAAGGGCGCAACCAAGAGACCCAGTACTTC. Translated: CASSEGRNQETQYF.

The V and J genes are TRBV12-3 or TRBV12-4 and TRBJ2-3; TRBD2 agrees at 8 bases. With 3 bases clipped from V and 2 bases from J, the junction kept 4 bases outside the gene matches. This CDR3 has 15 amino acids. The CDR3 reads CASSLRRGVTDTQYF. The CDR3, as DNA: TGTGCCAGCAGTTTGCGGCGGGGGGTCACAGATACGCAGTATTTT.

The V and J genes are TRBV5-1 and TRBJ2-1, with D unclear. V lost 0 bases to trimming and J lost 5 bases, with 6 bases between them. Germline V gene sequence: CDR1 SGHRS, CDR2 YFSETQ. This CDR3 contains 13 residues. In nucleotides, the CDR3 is TGCGCCAGCAGCTTGGATCACAACAATGAGCAGTTCTTC. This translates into CASSLDHNNEQFF.

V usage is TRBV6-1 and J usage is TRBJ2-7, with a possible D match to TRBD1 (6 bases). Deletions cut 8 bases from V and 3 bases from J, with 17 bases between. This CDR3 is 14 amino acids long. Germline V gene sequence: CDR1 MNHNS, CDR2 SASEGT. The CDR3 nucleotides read TGTGCCAGCCAAGCAGGGGCCACCAACTACGAGCAGTACTTC. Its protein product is CASQAGATNYEQYF.

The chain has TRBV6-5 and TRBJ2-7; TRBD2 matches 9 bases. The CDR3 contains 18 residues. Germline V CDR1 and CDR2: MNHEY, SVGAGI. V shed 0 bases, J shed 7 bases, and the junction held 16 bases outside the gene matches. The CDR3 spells CASSYSKTSGGTTGEQYF. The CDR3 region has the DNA TGTGCCAGCAGTTACTCGAAGACTAGCGGTGGGACTACGGGAGAGCAGTACTTC.